The clone carrying this T cell receptor (beta chain) was picked up many times. CDR3-region Arm-PCR and iRepertoire HTBI primers produced the TCR beta libraries. A single record per CDR3 protein comes from TCRdb applying MiXCR to the multiplex PCR reads. In the table there are some 250,000 distinct CDR3 sequences, approximately 20% of which are singletons. Noted time point: newly diagnosed GD, antithyroid drugs for less than 3 months. Following extraction of RNA from PBMCs, that RNA was used to make the TCR library. This sample stems from a study of regulatory T cells in long-lasting Graves disease. This CDR3 spans 14 amino acids. Germline V gene sequence: CDR1 SGHRS, CDR2 YFSETQ. V lost 5 bases and J 0 bases, leaving 11 bases between the germline ends. This sample was also put to use in a study of T cells in Graves' hyperthyroidism and ophthalmopathy.

The rearrangement uses TRBV5-1 and TRBJ1-1; D gene ambiguous. The starting material was peripheral blood mononuclear cells (PBMCs), obtained at new diagnosis, from a patient treated with antithyroid drugs. The sequence came from a woman in her 30s with Graves disease. CDR3 in amino acids: CASRFSEVNTEAFF. The CDR3 coding sequence is TGCGCCAGCAGGTTCTCAGAGGTGAACACTGAAGCTTTCTTT.